Listed below are T cell receptor beta chains from one sample, sequenced in a study of shared clonotypes between healthy human individuals. The assay was immunoSEQ multiplex PCR, and TCRdb's table has in-frame clones only and misses some. Here the sample spans around 500,000 clones, approximately 79% being singletons. Sequencing was performed on PBMCs. Receptor source: a middle-aged woman in good health. Some clones in this sample may be carry-over from other donors' samples. Both conserved end residues are part of each CDR3. A D gene is named only where the DNA matches it firmly. Clone size is not always given. Where it is, it says once, few, many or a class for expanded clones.

TRBD1	14	TRBJ2-2	few	TRBV9	CASSDGTGTGELFF	TGTGCCAGCAGCGACGGGACAGGGACCGGGGAGCTGTTTTTT
-	16	TRBJ2-2	-	TRBV7-3	CASSLNAGPGPGELFF	TGTGCCAGCAGCTTAAATGCAGGGCCAGGACCCGGGGAGCTGTTTTTT
-	13	TRBJ2-7	-	TRBV4-2	CASSIQVVGPQYF	TGTGCCAGCAGCATTCAGGTAGTAGGTCCGCAGTACTTC
TRBD1	16	TRBJ2-7	-	TRBV6-6	CASSGGTGQITYEQYF	TGTGCCAGCAGTGGGGGAACGGGACAGATAACCTACGAGCAGTACTTC
-	15	TRBJ1-1	-	TRBV6-5	CASSYSTQGATEAFF	TGTGCCAGCAGTTACTCAACCCAGGGTGCCACTGAAGCTTTCTTT
-	15	TRBJ2-2	few	TRBV28	CASSTLMGFTGELFF	TGTGCCAGCAGTACTCTGATGGGGTTCACCGGGGAGCTGTTTTTT
-	14	TRBJ2-5	many	TRBV5-4	CASSLGGVQETQYF	TGTGCCAGCAGCTTGGGAGGGGTACAAGAGACCCAGTACTTC
-	15	TRBJ2-7	-	TRBV5-6	CASSLAGTFSYEQYF	TGTGCCAGCAGCTTGGCCGGGACCTTTTCCTACGAGCAGTACTTC
-	17	TRBJ2-3	-	TRBV9	CASSVGRMLRSTDTQYF	TGTGCCAGCAGCGTAGGAAGGATGTTGCGGTCCACAGATACGCAGTATTTT
-	16	TRBJ1-4	-	TRBV5-6	CASSLGRNRRQEKLFF	TGTGCCAGCAGCTTGGGCAGGAACCGGCGTCAGGAAAAACTGTTTTTT
TRBD1	15	TRBJ1-2	-	TRBV6-5	CASSPTGPSNYGYTF	TGTGCCAGCAGTCCGACAGGGCCATCTAACTATGGCTACACCTTC
TRBD1	14	TRBJ1-4	-	TRBV6-4	CASSADRGSEKLFF	TGTGCCAGCAGTGCAGACAGGGGTAGTGAAAAACTGTTTTTT
-	15	TRBJ1-2	few	TRBV1	CTSSQDRAGSPGYTF	TGCACCAGCAGCCAAGATAGGGCAGGGAGTCCTGGCTACACCTTC
-	16	TRBJ2-1	once	TRBV18	CASSPPGGAAYNEQFF	TGTGCCAGCTCACCACCGGGGGGGGCGGCCTACAATGAGCAGTTCTTC
TRBD2	17	TRBJ2-1	-	TRBV18	CASSPQTGGRAYNEQFF	TGTGCCAGCTCACCACAAACGGGCGGGAGGGCCTACAATGAGCAGTTCTTC
-	14	TRBJ2-7	many	TRBV29-1	CSVTPGDRSLEQYF	TGCAGCGTTACTCCAGGGGATAGGTCTCTCGAGCAGTACTTC
-	13	TRBJ1-1	few	TRBV28	CASSSTVGTEAFF	TGTGCCAGCAGTTCGACCGTAGGCACTGAAGCTTTCTTT